Shown below are 3 T cell receptor beta chains from a single sample sequenced in a study of blood T cell repertoires in COVID-19. Using immunoSEQ multiplex PCR, the repertoire was profiled, and TCRdb retains in-frame clones only, with some absent. Of about 120,000 clones listed, 80% to 90% are singletons. The material sequenced was peripheral blood. The receptors here all came from a woman aged 70 to 79 with acute or convalescent COVID-19.

The gene calls are TRBV3-1 (or the pseudogene TRBV3-2) and TRBJ1-5, with D perhaps TRBD1 (6 bases). The V end lost 1 base, the J end lost 3 bases, and 10 bases lay between the germline ends. The CDR3 loop spans 15 amino acids. Germline V CDR1 and CDR2: LGHDT, YNNKEL (reference sequence). CDR3 in amino acids: CASSQGSGANQPQHF. In DNA form, the CDR3 reads TGTGCCAGCAGCCAAGGCTCAGGGGCCAATCAGCCCCAGCATTTT.

The chain employs TRBV18 and TRBJ1-1; TRBD1 matches 9 bases. CDR3 length: 12 amino acids. Germline loops: CDR1 KGHSH, CDR2 LQKENI. With V trimmed by 4 bases and J by 9 bases, 3 bases remained unmatched. In DNA form, the CDR3 reads TGTGCCAGCTCACAAAACAGGGGGCAAGCTTTCTTT. It codes for CASSQNRGQAFF.

The chain recombines TRBV19 with TRBJ1-5; 11 bases are shared with TRBD1. The V segment lost 7 bases and the J segment 2 bases; nucleotides outside the gene matches: 4. Germline CDR1 is LNHDA and CDR2 is SQIVND (reference sequence). The CDR3 runs to 15 residues. DNA for the CDR3: TGTGCCAGTATCGGACAGGGGGCCGGCAATCAGCCCCAGCATTTT. Translated: CASIGQGAGNQPQHF.